This entry describes one T cell receptor (beta chain). The clone's antigen remains unknown. This may arise from a read error, as a much more abundant clone is one base away. Libraries of naive CD8 T cells were generated from roughly 21,000 to 960,000 sorted cells, with 10%, 30% or 50% of the purified RNA used. On a BD FACSAria II, naive CD8 T cells were FACS-sorted as CD8+CD4-CCR7+CD45RA+ and collected into RLT Plus buffer. To test detection sensitivity, Jurkat RNA equal to 9 to 10 TCR copies was added to samples of about 20,000-1,000,000 naive CD8 T cells. CD8 T cells were enriched with RosetteSep CD8+ T Cell Enrichment Cocktail and Ficoll-Paque, followed by ACK red cell lysis. CDR1 is given as SGDLS and CDR2 as YYNGEE, both from the germline V gene. V lost 0 bases and J lost 0 bases, and the count of bases not matched to a germline gene is 7. The CDR3 covers 17 residues, taking in both the cysteine and the phenylalanine. Just CDR3 DNA is preserved here, 51 bases in frame from base 1.

The protocol used for the library was PCR. The instrument given in TCRdb is NextSeq 500. Bulk TCR libraries were made following a previously described method, with the TCR primers given in Table S5. The Qiagen AllPrep DNA/RNA kit was used to purify total RNA. Reads from multiple sequencing runs of the same library were pooled before analysis. Per the authors' processing: Reads were retained only if an exact TCR constant sequence was present, and the retained reads were trimmed to 150 nt and grouped according to their 12-nt molecular barcodes. Reads inside each barcode group were sub-clustered using a 15% Levenshtein threshold, and a quality-weighted consensus sequence was constructed for each RNA molecule. Non-functional sequences were excluded, and lower-count sequences lying one edit away from another sequence were also excluded. Barcode sub-clusters with fewer than 20% of the maximum read count were removed, based on fitting two negative binomial distributions. The public reads were quality trimmed at Q25 with fastp and then assembled into clones with MiXCR by TCRdb, keeping productive beta chains. Rows with one shared CDR3 protein collapse into an entry with the most common genes and DNA. V and J calls and clone size were set by TCRdb, not the authors. In this sample the table shows approximately 500,000 distinct CDR3 sequences, around 23% of which occur a single time. The ten largest clones take up around 0.76% of the sample.

This sample is part of a study of molecular identifiers for immune sequencing clone quantification (dated by TCRdb to the late 2010s). Looking at the study overall: For a replicate experiment, the RNA from either 20,000 or 100,000 naive CD8 T cells was divided into five aliquots, and four of those aliquots went on to sequencing. CD8 T cells were used in a methods study to benchmark molecular-identifier clustering-based TCR repertoire sequencing (MIDCIRS) and TCR RNA copy counting.

On the study overall, not on this receptor specifically: Identical TCR molecules sharing a barcode could cause highly expanded clone sizes to be underestimated. Naive libraries contained spiked-in Jurkat TCR RNA (approximately 10 copies' worth), which is not part of the donor repertoire. Modeling estimated about three recovered TCR RNA copies per cell, compared with about 9.8 by digital PCR, which implies roughly 27% capture efficiency. When barcode sub-clustering was omitted, TCR diversity was inflated by chimeric consensus sequences, with chimeras reaching as high as 47%. A single cell's worth of spiked-in Jurkat TCR RNA was reported detectable even among about a million naive CD8 T cells. Clones above 20 RNA copies held over 97% of molecules in CMV-specific effector cells but under 1% in naive cells.

Sequenced: naive CD8+ T cells from blood, with Jurkat cell RNA spiked in. In light of the paper, this sample's cell subset or site label describes: FACS-sorted CD8+CD4-CCR7+CD45RA+ naive T cells. The clonotype was recovered from a human donor in good health. Some libraries in this study had Jurkat cell RNA spiked in. The V gene is TRBV9 and the J gene is TRBJ2-3; the central 7 bases match TRBD2. This receptor carries the CDR3 CASSVDGSGLSTDTQYF. The nucleotides read TGTGCCAGCAGCGTAGATGGTAGCGGGCTCAGCACAGATACGCAGTATTTT.